These T cell receptor beta chains were read from a single sample in a study of blood T cells in healthy people across ages. From the 5' RACE reads, TCRdb called clonotypes with MiXCR, one entry per CDR3 protein. The sample comprises roughly 800,000 distinct CDR3 sequences, under 40% of which are singletons, and about an eighth rests with the top ten. The source material was blood. The source of these receptors is a man aged 18 to 30 in good health. CDR3s include the opening cysteine and the closing phenylalanine or tryptophan. A D gene is named only where the DNA matches it firmly. Clone size is stated in some rows and not others, as once, few, many or a class when expanded.

TRBV12-3/TRBV12-4	many	.	TRBJ2-3	14	CASSRGSDTDTQYF	TGTGCCAGCAGTCGGGGGTCGGACACAGATACGCAGTATTTT
TRBV2	.	.	TRBJ2-1	14	CASSDWSSYNEQFF	TGTGCCAGCAGTGACTGGAGCTCCTACAATGAGCAGTTCTTC
TRBV20-1	few	TRBD2	TRBJ2-3	12	CSAIAGGDTQYF	TGCAGTGCTATAGCGGGGGGGGATACGCAGTATTTT
TRBV4-2	many	.	TRBJ1-2	16	CASSQGWPIPNYGYTF	TGTGCCAGCAGCCAAGGGTGGCCCATCCCAAACTATGGCTACACCTTC
TRBV4-1	few	.	TRBJ1-1	13	CASSQERRAEAFF	TGCGCCAGCAGCCAAGAAAGGAGGGCTGAAGCTTTCTTT
TRBV3-1	few	TRBD2	TRBJ2-1	15	CASRSSGGPYNEQFF	TGTGCCAGCAGATCTAGCGGGGGGCCCTACAATGAGCAGTTCTTC
TRBV6-2/TRBV6-3	.	TRBD1	TRBJ1-5	15	CASSWGTGGNQPQHF	TGTGCCAGCAGTTGGGGGACAGGAGGCAATCAGCCCCAGCATTTT
TRBV6-5	.	.	TRBJ2-5	14	CASSWQRGQETQYF	TGTGCCAGCAGTTGGCAGAGGGGGCAAGAGACCCAGTACTTC
TRBV6-2/TRBV6-3	many	.	TRBJ2-7	12	CASRESGNEQYF	TGTGCCAGCAGAGAATCTGGGAACGAGCAGTACTTC
TRBV2	few	.	TRBJ1-6	13	CASSEEGGAPLHF	TGTGCCAGCAGTGAAGAAGGAGGGGCACCCCTCCACTTT
TRBV12-3/TRBV12-4	many	.	TRBJ2-7	14	CASSLTLGPYEQYF	TGTGCCAGCAGTTTGACACTTGGACCCTACGAGCAGTACTTC
TRBV4-3	few	.	TRBJ1-6	17	CASSQDDPTTYNSPLHF	TGCGCCAGCAGCCAAGATGATCCCACTACCTATAATTCACCCCTCCACTTT
TRBV7-2	.	.	TRBJ1-2	15	CASSLVAGPSYGYTF	TGTGCCAGCAGCTTAGTGGCGGGGCCGAGCTATGGCTACACCTTC
TRBV10-3	.	TRBD1	TRBJ1-1	14	CAISERTGRTEAFF	TGTGCCATCAGTGAGCGGACAGGGCGAACTGAAGCTTTCTTT
TRBV5-1	few	TRBD2	TRBJ2-1	15	CASSFSGGIGNEQFF	TGCGCCAGCAGCTTTAGCGGGGGGATTGGCAATGAGCAGTTCTTC
TRBV14	few	.	TRBJ2-7	12	CASSQVPHEQYF	TGTGCCAGCAGCCAAGTTCCCCACGAGCAGTACTTC
TRBV10-3	.	TRBD2	TRBJ2-5	17	CAISARSGESGGNEQYF	TGTGCCATCAGTGCGAGATCGGGGGAGTCGGGAGGCAATGAGCAGTACTTC
TRBV7-8	.	.	TRBJ2-7	13	CASSVTRGSEQYF	TGTGCCAGCAGCGTGACCAGGGGAAGCGAGCAGTACTTC
TRBV6-2/TRBV6-3	many	.	TRBJ2-1	13	CASSGRRYNEQFF	TGTGCCAGCAGTGGGCGGCGGTACAATGAGCAGTTCTTC
TRBV29-1	many	TRBD2	TRBJ2-3	14	CSVEGAGYTDTQYF	TGCAGCGTTGAAGGAGCGGGGTACACAGATACGCAGTATTTT
TRBV18	.	.	TRBJ2-7	13	CASSPLRGGEQYF	TGTGCCAGCTCACCCCTCAGGGGTGGCGAGCAGTACTTC
TRBV7-3	few	.	TRBJ2-6	16	CASSLNSGDGANVLTF	TGTGCCAGCAGCTTAAATTCTGGGGACGGGGCCAACGTCCTGACTTTC
TRBV7-9	many	.	TRBJ2-3	13	CASSLDSSDTQYF	TGTGCCAGCAGCTTAGACAGCTCAGATACGCAGTATTTT
TRBV6-6	.	.	TRBJ2-5	12	CASSRGEGEQYF	TGTGCCAGCAGCCGAGGAGAGGGTGAGCAGTACTTC
TRBV6-5	few	.	TRBJ1-2	19	CASSSLRPTKQGSNYGYTF	TGTGCCAGCAGTTCCCTCAGACCAACTAAACAGGGTTCTAACTATGGCTACACCTTC
TRBV28	few	.	TRBJ1-6	13	CASSPSGISPLHF	TGTGCCAGCAGCCCCTCAGGGATATCACCCCTCCACTTT
TRBV4-2	.	.	TRBJ1-4	15	CASSPKQGTNEKLFF	TGTGCCAGCAGCCCTAAACAGGGAACTAATGAAAAACTGTTTTTT
TRBV2	.	.	TRBJ1-1	11	CASSDHTEAFF	TGTGCCAGCAGTGATCACACTGAAGCTTTCTTT
TRBV12-3/TRBV12-4	.	.	TRBJ1-4	14	CASSVGSVNEKLFF	TGCGCCAGCAGTGTAGGATCGGTTAATGAAAAACTGTTTTTT
TRBV4-3	many	.	TRBJ2-1	17	CASSHLATGYSYNEQFF	TGCGCCAGCAGCCACCTCGCGACAGGCTATTCCTACAATGAGCAGTTCTTC
TRBV5-1	.	TRBD2	TRBJ2-3	18	CASSRTSGGAIGSDTQYF	TGCGCCAGCAGCCGGACTAGCGGGGGGGCCATCGGGTCAGATACGCAGTATTTT
TRBV5-1	few	.	TRBJ2-2	14	CASSSGRYAGELFF	TGCGCCAGCAGCTCGGGACGTTATGCCGGGGAGCTGTTTTTT
TRBV5-1	many	.	TRBJ1-2	15	CASSPEFGAFYGYTF	TGCGCCAGCAGCCCCGAGTTCGGGGCCTTCTATGGCTACACCTTC
TRBV19	few	TRBD2	TRBJ2-1	17	CASSISGLSGTYNEQFF	TGTGCCAGTAGTATTAGCGGGTTGAGCGGTACCTACAATGAGCAGTTCTTC
TRBV11-2	.	TRBD1	TRBJ1-6	14	CASSFGTVVSPLHF	TGTGCCAGCAGCTTTGGGACAGTTGTTTCACCCCTCCACTTT
TRBV27	.	.	TRBJ2-1	13	CASSRGVWNEQFF	TGTGCCAGCAGTCGCGGAGTATGGAATGAGCAGTTCTTC
TRBV2	.	.	TRBJ2-7	14	CASSVRGSTYEQYF	TGTGCCAGCAGTGTACGGGGGTCAACCTACGAGCAGTACTTC
TRBV7-2	many	.	TRBJ2-5	12	CASSQSRDNPYF	TGTGCCAGCAGCCAAAGCCGGGACAACCCGTACTTC
TRBV5-6	few	.	TRBJ2-4	14	CASRSQRGKNIQYF	TGTGCCAGCAGGAGCCAGAGGGGCAAAAACATTCAGTACTTC
TRBV12-3/TRBV12-4	few	.	TRBJ1-2	13	CASRSQGSEGYTF	TGTGCCAGCAGATCGCAGGGTTCGGAAGGCTACACCTTC
TRBV9	few	.	TRBJ1-2	15	CASSVAIGPNYGYTF	TGTGCCAGCAGCGTAGCAATTGGGCCAAACTATGGCTACACCTTC
TRBV27	.	.	TRBJ1-5	15	CASSPHVEGAVAQHF	TGTGCCAGCAGTCCCCATGTCGAAGGGGCGGTGGCCCAGCATTTT
TRBV7-3	few	.	TRBJ1-1	14	CASSAPTEGTEAFF	TGTGCCAGCAGCGCCCCGACCGAGGGCACTGAAGCTTTCTTT
TRBV12-3/TRBV12-4	many	TRBD1	TRBJ2-3	20	CASSLRQGASFRGNTDTQYF	TGTGCCAGCAGTTTACGACAGGGGGCGTCTTTTCGGGGAAACACAGATACGCAGTATTTT
TRBV6-5	.	.	TRBJ2-7	15	CASSPAGSGTYEQYF	TGTGCCAGCAGCCCTGCGGGGTCAGGGACCTACGAGCAGTACTTC
TRBV7-9	.	TRBD1	TRBJ2-2	18	CASRHNGTGWALTGELFF	TGTGCCAGCAGACACAATGGGACAGGATGGGCACTGACCGGGGAGCTGTTTTTT
TRBV29-1	.	.	TRBJ2-7	18	CSVEDPHPQAGSLYEQYF	TGCAGCGTTGAAGATCCCCATCCCCAAGCCGGGAGCCTGTACGAGCAGTACTTC
TRBV4-3	many	.	TRBJ2-1	17	CASSQRGTGIIYNEQFF	TGCGCCAGCAGCCAAAGGGGAACAGGGATTATCTACAATGAGCAGTTCTTC
TRBV7-2	many	TRBD1	TRBJ1-2	16	CASSLHRGLRSYGYTF	TGTGCCAGCAGCCTACACAGGGGGTTGCGGAGCTATGGCTACACCTTC
TRBV7-2	many	TRBD1	TRBJ2-4	14	CASSSTGGKNIQYF	TGTGCCAGCAGCTCTACAGGGGGCAAAAACATTCAGTACTTC
TRBV9	.	.	TRBJ2-5	14	CASSVDSGQETQYF	TGTGCCAGCAGCGTAGATAGCGGCCAAGAGACCCAGTACTTC
TRBV7-2	.	.	TRBJ2-5	12	CASILAWETQYF	TGTGCCAGCATCTTAGCTTGGGAGACCCAGTACTTC
TRBV10-3	.	.	TRBJ1-2	15	CAISESNTGRSGYTF	TGTGCCATCAGTGAGTCCAATACAGGGCGGAGTGGCTACACCTTC